This T cell receptor beta chain was captured in a study of control samples from healthy donors and cancer patients. Trimming removed 3 bases from V and 2 bases from J, with 13 bases in between. This CDR3 is built from 15 residues. The germline gives CDR1 SGHRS, CDR2 YFSETQ. Assay: immunoSEQ multiplex PCR; the TCRdb copy retains only in-frame clones and omits some. The sample carries roughly 130,000 clones, about 88% recorded once. This receptor was identified in a man aged 50 to 60 in good health. The source material was blood. The chain links TRBV5-1 to TRBJ2-3; possible D gene TRBD1, 5 bases. In DNA, the CDR3 is TGCGCCAGCAGCTCTACAGGTTATCCCACAGATACGCAGTATTTT. Protein sequence: CASSSTGYPTDTQYF.